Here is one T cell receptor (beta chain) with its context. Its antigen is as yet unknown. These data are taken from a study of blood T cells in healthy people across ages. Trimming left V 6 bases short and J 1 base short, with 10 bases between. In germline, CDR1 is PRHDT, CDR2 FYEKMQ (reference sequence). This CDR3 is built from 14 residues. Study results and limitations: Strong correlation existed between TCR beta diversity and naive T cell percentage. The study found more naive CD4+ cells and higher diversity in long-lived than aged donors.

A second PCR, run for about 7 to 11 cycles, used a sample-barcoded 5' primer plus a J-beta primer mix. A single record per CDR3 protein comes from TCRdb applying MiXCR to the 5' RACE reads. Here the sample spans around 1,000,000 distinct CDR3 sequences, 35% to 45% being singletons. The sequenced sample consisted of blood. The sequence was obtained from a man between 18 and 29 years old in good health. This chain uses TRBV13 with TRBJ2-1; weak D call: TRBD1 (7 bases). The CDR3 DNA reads TGTGCCAGCAGGGAGGGGGCATCCTACAATGAGCAGTTCTTC. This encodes CASREGASYNEQFF.